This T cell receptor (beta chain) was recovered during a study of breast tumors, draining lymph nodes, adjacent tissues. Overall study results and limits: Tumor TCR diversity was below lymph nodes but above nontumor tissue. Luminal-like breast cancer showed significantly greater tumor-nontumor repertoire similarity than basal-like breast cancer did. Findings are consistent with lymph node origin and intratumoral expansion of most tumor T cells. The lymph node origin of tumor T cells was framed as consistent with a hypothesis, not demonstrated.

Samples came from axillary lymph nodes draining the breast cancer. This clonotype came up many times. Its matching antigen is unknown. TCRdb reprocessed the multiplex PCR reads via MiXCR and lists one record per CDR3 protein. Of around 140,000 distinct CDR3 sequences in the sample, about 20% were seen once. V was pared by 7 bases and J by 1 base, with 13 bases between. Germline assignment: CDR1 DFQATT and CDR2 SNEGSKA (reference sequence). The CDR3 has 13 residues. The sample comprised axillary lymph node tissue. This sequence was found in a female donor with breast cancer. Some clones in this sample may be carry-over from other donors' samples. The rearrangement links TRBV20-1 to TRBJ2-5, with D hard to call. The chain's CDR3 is CSVLRNSQETQYF. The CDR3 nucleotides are TGCAGTGTTTTGCGGAACTCCCAAGAGACCCAGTACTTC.